This record concerns one T cell receptor (beta chain) sequence. In the original analysis: Amplification of reference gene primers was used by the study to estimate nucleated cell counts. Assay used: immunoSEQ multiplex PCR; TCRdb lists only in-frame clones, some missing. V, J and clone size derive from that table, while D and trimming were established from the DNA sequence. This table holds fewer than 300,000 clones, under 90% found once. The sample originates from a study of blood T cell repertoires in COVID-19. Study-wide context: Acute and convalescent COVID-19 specimens originated in the United States, Italy and Spain. Sources were T cells, B-cell-depleted T cells, or PBMCs; the material itself was cDNA or gDNA.

Per germline, CDR1 LGHNA and CDR2 YSLEER. The CDR3 is 16 amino acids. With 0 bases removed from V and 6 bases from J, the gap between germline ends came to 17 bases. Material: peripheral blood. The origin of this receptor is an older woman with active or convalescent COVID-19. V is TRBV4-3 and J is TRBJ1-2; TRBD1 is a possible D gene (5 bases). As DNA, the CDR3 is TGCGCCAGCAGCCAAGATCGGGCAGGGCTCACCGATGGCTACACCTTC. It translates to CASSQDRAGLTDGYTF.